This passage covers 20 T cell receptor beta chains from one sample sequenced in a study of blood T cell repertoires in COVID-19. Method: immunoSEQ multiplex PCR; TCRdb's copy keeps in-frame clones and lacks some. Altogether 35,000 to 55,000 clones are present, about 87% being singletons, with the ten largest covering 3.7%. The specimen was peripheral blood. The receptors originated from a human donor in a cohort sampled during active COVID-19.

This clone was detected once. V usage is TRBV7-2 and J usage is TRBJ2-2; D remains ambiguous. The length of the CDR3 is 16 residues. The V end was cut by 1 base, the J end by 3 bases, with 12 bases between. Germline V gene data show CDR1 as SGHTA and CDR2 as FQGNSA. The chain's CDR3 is CASSLDAGGYTGELFF. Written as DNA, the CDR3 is TGTGCCAGCAGCTTAGATGCTGGCGGTTACACCGGGGAGCTGTTTTTT.

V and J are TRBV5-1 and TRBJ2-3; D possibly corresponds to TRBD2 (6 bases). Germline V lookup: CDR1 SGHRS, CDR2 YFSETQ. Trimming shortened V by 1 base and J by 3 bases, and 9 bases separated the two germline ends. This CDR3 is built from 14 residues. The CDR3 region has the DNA TGCGCCAGCAGCTTGAGGGCGGGGACAGATACGCAGTATTTT. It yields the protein CASSLRAGTDTQYF.

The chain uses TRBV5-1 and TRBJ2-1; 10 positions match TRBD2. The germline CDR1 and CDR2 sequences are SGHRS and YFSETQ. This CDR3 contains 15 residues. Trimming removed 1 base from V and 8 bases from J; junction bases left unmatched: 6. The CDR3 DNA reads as TGCGCCAGCAGCTTGAGAGCGGGGGGGCCTGATGAGCAGTTCTTC. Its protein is CASSLRAGGPDEQFF.

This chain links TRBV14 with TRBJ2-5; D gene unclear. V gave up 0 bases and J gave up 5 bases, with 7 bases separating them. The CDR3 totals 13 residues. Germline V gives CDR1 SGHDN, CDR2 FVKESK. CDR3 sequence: CASSQDLRETQYF. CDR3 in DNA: TGTGCCAGCAGCCAAGATCTCCGGGAGACCCAGTACTTC.

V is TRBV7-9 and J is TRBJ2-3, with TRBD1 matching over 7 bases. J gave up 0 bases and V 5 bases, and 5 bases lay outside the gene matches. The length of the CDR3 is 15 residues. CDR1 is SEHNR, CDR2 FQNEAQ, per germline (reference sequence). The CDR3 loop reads CASSPGQLSTDTQYF. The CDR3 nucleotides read TGTGCCAGCAGCCCGGGACAGTTAAGCACAGATACGCAGTATTTT.

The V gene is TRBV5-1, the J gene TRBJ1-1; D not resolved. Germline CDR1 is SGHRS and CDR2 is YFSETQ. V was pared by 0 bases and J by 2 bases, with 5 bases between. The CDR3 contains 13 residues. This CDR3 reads CASSLGVNTEAFF. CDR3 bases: TGCGCCAGCAGCTTGGGTGTAAACACTGAAGCTTTCTTT.

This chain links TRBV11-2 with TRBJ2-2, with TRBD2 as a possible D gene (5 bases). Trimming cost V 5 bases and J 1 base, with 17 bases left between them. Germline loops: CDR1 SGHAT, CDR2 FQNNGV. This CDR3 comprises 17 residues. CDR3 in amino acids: CASSHSSDFRNTGELFF. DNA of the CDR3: TGTGCCAGCAGCCATTCGTCGGACTTTCGGAACACCGGGGAGCTGTTTTTT.

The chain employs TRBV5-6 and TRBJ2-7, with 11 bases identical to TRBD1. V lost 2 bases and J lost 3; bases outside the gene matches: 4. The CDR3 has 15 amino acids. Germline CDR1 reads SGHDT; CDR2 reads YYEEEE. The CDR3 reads CASSFRTGGVYEQYF. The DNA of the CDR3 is TGTGCCAGCAGCTTCCGGACAGGGGGCGTCTACGAGCAGTACTTC.

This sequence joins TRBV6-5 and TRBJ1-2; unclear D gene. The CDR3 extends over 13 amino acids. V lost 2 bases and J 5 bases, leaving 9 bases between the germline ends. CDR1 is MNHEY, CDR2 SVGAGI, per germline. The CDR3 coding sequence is TGTGCCAGCAGTTACGGAGCACCTTATGGCTACACCTTC. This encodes CASSYGAPYGYTF.

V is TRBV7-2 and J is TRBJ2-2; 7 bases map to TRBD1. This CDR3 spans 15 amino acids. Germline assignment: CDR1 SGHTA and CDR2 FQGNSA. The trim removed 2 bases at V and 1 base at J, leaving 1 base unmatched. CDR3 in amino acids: CASSLHRGNTGELFF. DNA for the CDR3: TGTGCCAGCAGCTTACACAGGGGGAACACCGGGGAGCTGTTTTTT. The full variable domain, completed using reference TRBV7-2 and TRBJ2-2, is GAGVSQSPSNKVTEKGKDVELRCDPISGHTALYWYRQSLGQGLEFLIYFQGNSAPDKSGLPSDRFSAERTGGSVSTLTIQRTQQEDSAVYLCASSLHRGNTGELFFGEGSRLTVL.

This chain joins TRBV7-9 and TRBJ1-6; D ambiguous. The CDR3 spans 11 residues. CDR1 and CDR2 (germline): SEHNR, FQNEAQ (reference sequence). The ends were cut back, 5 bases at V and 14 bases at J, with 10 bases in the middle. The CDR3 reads CASSNAGTLHF. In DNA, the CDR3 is TGTGCCAGCAGCAACGCCGGGACCCTCCACTTT.

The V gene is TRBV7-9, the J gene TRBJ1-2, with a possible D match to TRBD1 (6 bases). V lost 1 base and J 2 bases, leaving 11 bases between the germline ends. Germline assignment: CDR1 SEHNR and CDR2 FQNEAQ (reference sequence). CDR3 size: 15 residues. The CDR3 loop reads CASSLVAGENYGYTF. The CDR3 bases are TGTGCCAGCAGCTTAGTAGCAGGGGAAAACTATGGCTACACCTTC.

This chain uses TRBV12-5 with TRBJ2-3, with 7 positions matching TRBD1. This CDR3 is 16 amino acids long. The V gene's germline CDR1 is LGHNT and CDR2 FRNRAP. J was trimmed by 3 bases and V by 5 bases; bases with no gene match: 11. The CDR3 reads CASGEIGQGVTDTQYF. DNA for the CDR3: TGTGCTAGTGGTGAGATTGGGCAGGGGGTAACAGATACGCAGTATTTT.

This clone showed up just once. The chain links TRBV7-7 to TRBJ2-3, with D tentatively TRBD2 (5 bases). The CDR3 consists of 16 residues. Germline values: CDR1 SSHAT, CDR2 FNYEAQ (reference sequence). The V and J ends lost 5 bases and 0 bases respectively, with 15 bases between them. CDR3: CASSLGRGGSTDTQYF. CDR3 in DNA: TGTGCCAGCAGCCTGGGGAGAGGCGGAAGCACAGATACGCAGTATTTT.

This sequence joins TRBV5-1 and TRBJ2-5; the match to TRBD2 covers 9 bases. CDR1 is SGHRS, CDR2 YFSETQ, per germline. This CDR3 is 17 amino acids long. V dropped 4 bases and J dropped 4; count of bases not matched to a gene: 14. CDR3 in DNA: TGCGCCAGCAGCCAAGGGACTAGCTTCTCAGTGGGAGAGACCCAGTACTTC. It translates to CASSQGTSFSVGETQYF.

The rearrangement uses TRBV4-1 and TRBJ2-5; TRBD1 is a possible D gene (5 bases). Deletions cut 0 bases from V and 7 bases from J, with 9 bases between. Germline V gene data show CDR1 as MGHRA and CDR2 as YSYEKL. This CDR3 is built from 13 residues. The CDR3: CASSQEDMGTQYF. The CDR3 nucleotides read TGCGCCAGCAGCCAAGAGGACATGGGGACCCAGTACTTC.

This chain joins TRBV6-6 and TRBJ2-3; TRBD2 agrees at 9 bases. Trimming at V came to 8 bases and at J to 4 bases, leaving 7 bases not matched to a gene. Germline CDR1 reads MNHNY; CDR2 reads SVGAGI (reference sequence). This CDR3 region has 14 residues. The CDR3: CASSRGGRADTQYF. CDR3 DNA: TGTGCCAGCTCGCGGGGGGGGCGCGCAGATACGCAGTATTTT.

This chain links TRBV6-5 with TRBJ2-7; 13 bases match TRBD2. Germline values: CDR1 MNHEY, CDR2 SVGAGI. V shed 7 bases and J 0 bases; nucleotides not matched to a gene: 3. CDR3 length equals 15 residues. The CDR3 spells CASTRTSGSSYEQYF. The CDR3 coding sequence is TGTGCCAGCACCAGGACTAGCGGGAGCTCCTACGAGCAGTACTTC.

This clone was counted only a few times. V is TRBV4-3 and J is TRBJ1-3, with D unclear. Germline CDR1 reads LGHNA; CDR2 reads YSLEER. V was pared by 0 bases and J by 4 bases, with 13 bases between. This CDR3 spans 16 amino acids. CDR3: CASSQDPATTGNTIYF. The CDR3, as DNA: TGCGCCAGCAGCCAAGATCCCGCCACCACAGGAAACACCATATATTTT.

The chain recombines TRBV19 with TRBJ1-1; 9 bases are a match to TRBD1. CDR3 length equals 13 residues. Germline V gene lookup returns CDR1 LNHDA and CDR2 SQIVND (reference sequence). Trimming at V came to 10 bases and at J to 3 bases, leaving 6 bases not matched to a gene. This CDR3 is CATTTGGDTEAFF. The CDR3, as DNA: TGTGCCACGACAACAGGGGGCGACACTGAAGCTTTCTTT.